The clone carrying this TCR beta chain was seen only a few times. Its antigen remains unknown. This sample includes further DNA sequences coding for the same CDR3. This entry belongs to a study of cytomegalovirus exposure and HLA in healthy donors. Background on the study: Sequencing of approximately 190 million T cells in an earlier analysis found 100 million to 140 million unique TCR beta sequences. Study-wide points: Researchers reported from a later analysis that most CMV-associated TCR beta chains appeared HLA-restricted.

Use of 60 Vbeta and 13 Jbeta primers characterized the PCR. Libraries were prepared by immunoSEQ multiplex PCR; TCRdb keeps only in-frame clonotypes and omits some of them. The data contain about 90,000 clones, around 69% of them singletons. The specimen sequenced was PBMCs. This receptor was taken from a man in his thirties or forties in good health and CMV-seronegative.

The CDR3 nucleotides read TGCAGCGTTGAAGACAGGGGCTCATATGGCTACACCTTC. This translates into CSVEDRGSYGYTF. This chain connects TRBV29-1 to TRBJ1-2; maybe TRBD1 (6 bases). The CDR3 is 13 residues long. Germline CDR1 SQVTM, CDR2 ANQGSEA. The V end was cut by 0 bases, the J end by 5 bases, with 10 bases between.